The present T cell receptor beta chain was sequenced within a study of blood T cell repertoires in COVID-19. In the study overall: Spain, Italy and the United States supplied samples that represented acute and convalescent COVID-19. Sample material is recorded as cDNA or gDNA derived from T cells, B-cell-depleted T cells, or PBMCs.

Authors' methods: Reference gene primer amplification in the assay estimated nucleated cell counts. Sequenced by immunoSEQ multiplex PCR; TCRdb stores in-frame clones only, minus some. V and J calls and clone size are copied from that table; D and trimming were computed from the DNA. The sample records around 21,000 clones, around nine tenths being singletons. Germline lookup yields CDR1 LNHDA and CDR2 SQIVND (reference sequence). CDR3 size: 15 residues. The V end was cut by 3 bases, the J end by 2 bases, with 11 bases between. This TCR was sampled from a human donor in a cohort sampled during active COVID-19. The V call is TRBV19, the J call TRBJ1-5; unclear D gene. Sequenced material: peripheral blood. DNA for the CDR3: TGTGCCAGTAGTATCGGCGGGTATGGCAATCAGCCCCAGCATTTT. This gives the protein CASSIGGYGNQPQHF.